Each of the 12 T cell receptor beta chains below was sequenced from the same sample in a study of blood T cell repertoires in COVID-19. TCRdb keeps only in-frame clones here, not all; method: immunoSEQ multiplex PCR. Among under 300,000 clones listed, about 86% were seen once. The sample consisted of PBMCs or T cells enriched from blood (not recorded which). The receptors shown here come from a middle-aged woman with acute COVID-19.

The J gene is TRBJ1-4, the V gene TRBV5-1; 11 bases fit TRBD1. V trimming: 5 bases; J trimming: 8 bases; junction bases outside the gene matches: 5. CDR1 is SGHRS, CDR2 YFSETQ, per germline. The CDR3 loop spans 14 amino acids. CDR3 nucleotides: TGCGCCAGCAGTCCGGGACAGGGGGTCGAAAAACTGTTTTTT. Its translation is CASSPGQGVEKLFF. The full variable domain, completed using reference TRBV5-1 and TRBJ1-4, is KAGVTQTPRYLIKTRGQQVTLSCSPISGHRSVSWYQQTPGQGLQFLFEYFSETQRNKGNFPGRFSGRQFSNSRSEMNVSTLELGDSALYLCASSPGQGVEKLFFGSGTQLSVL.

V usage is TRBV9 and J usage is TRBJ2-7; 8 nucleotides line up with TRBD1. V lost 0 bases, J lost 5 bases, and 4 bases stayed unmatched. This CDR3 has 14 amino acids. Looked up from germline, CDR1 is SGDLS and CDR2 is YYNGEE. CDR3 loop: CASSVAGTGDEQYF. In nucleotides, the CDR3 is TGTGCCAGCAGCGTAGCCGGGACAGGCGACGAGCAGTACTTC.

This clone occurred a few times. The chain couples TRBV6-5 to TRBJ1-5; weak D call: TRBD1 (6 bases). Trimming removed 6 bases at V and 7 bases at J, with 13 bases between. Looked up from germline, CDR1 is MNHEY and CDR2 is SVGAGI. The CDR3 loop spans 13 amino acids. CDR3: CASRGADGQPQHF. CDR3 nucleotide sequence: TGTGCCAGCAGGGGGGCTGATGGCCAGCCCCAGCATTTT.

The chain carries TRBV12-3 or TRBV12-4 and TRBJ2-1; tentatively, D is TRBD1 (5 bases). The CDR3 spans 13 residues. The V end was cut by 6 bases, the J end by 9 bases, with 15 bases between. The CDR3 region has the DNA TGTGCCAGCAGCCTTCAGGGTTATACTGAGCAGTTCTTC. Its translation: CASSLQGYTEQFF.

The gene calls are TRBV3-1 (or the pseudogene TRBV3-2) and TRBJ2-1; possible D gene TRBD1, 5 bases. This CDR3 is 18 amino acids long. Deletions cut 3 bases from V and 5 bases from J, with 23 bases between. Looked up from germline, CDR1 is LGHDT and CDR2 is YNNKEL (reference sequence). DNA for the CDR3: TGTGCCAGCAGCCACCCAAATTGGGGCCAGGGTCCCCACAATGAGCAGTTCTTC. It is translated as CASSHPNWGQGPHNEQFF.

Only a few counts were recorded for this clone. J is TRBJ1-6 and V is TRBV10-1, with TRBD1 identical over 10 bases. Per germline, CDR1 WNHNN and CDR2 SYGVQD (reference sequence). This CDR3 contains 15 residues. Trimming at V came to 5 bases and at J to 8 bases, leaving 6 bases not matched to a gene. CDR3 protein: CASSPGGTGDSPLHF. CDR3 nucleotide sequence: TGCGCCAGCAGTCCTGGGGGGACAGGGGATTCACCCCTCCACTTT.

The chain uses TRBV10-3 and TRBJ2-3; 8 bases line up with TRBD2. Germline lookup yields CDR1 ENHRY and CDR2 SYGVKD. The junction had 12 bases not matched to a gene; V was cut back by 11 bases and J by 5 bases. There are 14 residues in the CDR3. The CDR3 nucleotides are TGTGCCGTCGGACTAGCCGGAGATGAAGATACGCAGTATTTT. It yields the protein CAVGLAGDEDTQYF.

The V gene is TRBV7-8, the J gene TRBJ2-3, with a tentative D call TRBD2 (6 bases). CDR3 length equals 16 residues. Looked up from germline, CDR1 is SGHVS and CDR2 is FQNEAQ. The V end lost 1 base, the J end lost 4 bases, and 15 bases lay between the germline ends. CDR3 loop: CASSLVLANSPDTQYF. The CDR3 nucleotides read TGTGCCAGCAGCTTAGTCCTAGCGAATTCACCAGATACGCAGTATTTT.

The J gene is TRBJ1-5, the V gene TRBV19; D may be TRBD1 (6 bases). V was pared by 6 bases and J by 5 bases, with 17 bases between. Germline V gene data show CDR1 as LNHDA and CDR2 as SQIVND (reference sequence). CDR3 size: 15 residues. The CDR3 DNA reads as TGTGCCAGTAGCACACAGGGCCTAGGAGATCAGCCCCAGCATTTT. Encoded protein: CASSTQGLGDQPQHF.

Turning to this clone: Other DNA sequences within the sample encode an identical CDR3. The chain recombines TRBV6-5 with TRBJ1-5, with 7 nucleotides matching TRBD1. The junction had 4 bases not matched to a gene; V was cut back by 5 bases and J by 3 bases. This CDR3 has 14 residues. Germline CDR1 MNHEY, CDR2 SVGAGI. CDR3 DNA sequence: TGTGCCAGCAGTCGACAGGGCCCCAATCAGCCCCAGCATTTT. It yields the protein CASSRQGPNQPQHF.

The chain uses TRBV4-1 and TRBJ2-7, with 9 positions matching TRBD2. This CDR3 is 17 amino acids long. Germline V gives CDR1 MGHRA, CDR2 YSYEKL. Germline trimming cut 4 bases from V and 0 bases from J; bases unmatched to any gene: 10. The CDR3 DNA is TGCGCCAGCAGCCTCCAGCCCGGGACTAGCCTCTCCTACGAGCAGTACTTC. Residues: CASSLQPGTSLSYEQYF.

The chain couples TRBV28 to TRBJ2-3, with 10 nucleotides matching TRBD1. Germline values: CDR1 MDHEN, CDR2 SYDVKM. The CDR3 has 17 residues. With V trimmed by 3 bases and J by 2 bases, 8 bases remained unmatched. CDR3 protein: CASSFSGDRGDTDTQYF. CDR3 DNA: TGTGCCAGCAGTTTCTCCGGGGACAGGGGAGACACAGATACGCAGTATTTT. The full variable domain, rest sourced from reference TRBV28 and TRBJ2-3, is DVKVTQSSRYLVKRTGEKVFLECVQDMDHENMFWYRQDPGLGLRLIYFSYDVKMKEKGDIPEGYSVSREKKERFSLILESASTNQTSMYLCASSFSGDRGDTDTQYFGPGTRLTVL.